These T cell receptor beta chains were read from a single sample in a study of blood T cell repertoires in COVID-19. Using immunoSEQ multiplex PCR, the repertoire was profiled, and TCRdb retains in-frame clones only, with some absent. The sample holds roughly 150,000 clones, around 81% seen once. The sequenced sample was peripheral blood. Receptors originate from a man in his 70s who had recovered from COVID-19. Each CDR3 is given with its conserved first and last residue. The D gene is left open where the match is weak. A clone size is listed for some rows: how often the clone was seen (once, few, many), or a class if it is expanded.

>.|TRBJ1-4|TRBV5-5|few
TGTGCCAGCAGCTTTACGCAGTCAACTAATGAAAAACTGTTTTTT
CASSFTQSTNEKLFF
>TRBD1|TRBJ1-5|TRBV27|.
TGTGCCAGCAAATCCACGGGACAGGGGGCTTGGGTTAGTCAGCCCCAGCATTTT
CASKSTGQGAWVSQPQHF
>.|TRBJ2-1|TRBV5-4|.
TGTGCCAGCATGGCCCAAGGACTCCCCACCCAGTTCTTC
CASMAQGLPTQFF
>TRBD1|TRBJ2-5|TRBV7-9|.
TGTGCCAGCAGCACGTACCAGGGGGCTCGAGAGACCCAGTACTTC
CASSTYQGARETQYF
>TRBD1|TRBJ2-5|TRBV6-6|.
TGTGCCAGCAGATCCTCCCGACAGGGTAGGGAGACCCAGTACTTC
CASRSSRQGRETQYF
>TRBD2|TRBJ2-1|TRBV6-5|.
TGTGCCAGCAGACAACTAGCGGGAGTCTACAATGAGCAGTTCTTC
CASRQLAGVYNEQFF
>TRBD2|TRBJ2-1|TRBV24-1|.
TGTGCCACCAGTACTAGCGGGGATTCAGTTGAGCAGTTCTTC
CATSTSGDSVEQFF
>TRBD1|TRBJ1-2|TRBV5-4|.
TGTGCCAGCATCAACGGACAGGGGGCCGCGGATTACTATGGCTACACCTTC
CASINGQGAADYYGYTF
>TRBD1|TRBJ2-7|TRBV20-1|once
TGCAGTGCTACTGAGACGGGGGACAGGGTCTACGAGCAGTACTTC
CSATETGDRVYEQYF
>.|TRBJ1-6|TRBV28|once
TGTGCCAGCACCAGGAGGATCGGGAATTCACCCCTCCACTTT
CASTRRIGNSPLHF
>TRBD1|TRBJ2-3|TRBV19|.
TGTGCCAGTAGTACCGGAACAGGGGCAGATACGCAGTATTTT
CASSTGTGADTQYF
>.|TRBJ1-1|TRBV20-1|.
TGCAGTGCTAGTTTCCCTCAGGACAGAAACACTGAAGCTTTCTTT
CSASFPQDRNTEAFF
>.|TRBJ1-1|TRBV12-3/TRBV12-4|.
TGTGCCAGCAGTTTGAGCCTTGGCACTGAAGCTTTCTTT
CASSLSLGTEAFF